These 20 T cell receptor beta chains originate from one sample sequenced in a study of cytomegalovirus exposure and HLA in healthy donors. Vbeta (60) and Jbeta (13) primers were used in the PCR. Libraries were prepared by immunoSEQ multiplex PCR; TCRdb keeps only in-frame clonotypes and omits some of them. The sample gives 55,000 to 85,000 clones, roughly 68% of which show up once; approximately 3% is in the top ten. The sequencing input was PBMCs. The receptor source for this set is a woman aged 45 to 65 in good health and CMV-seronegative.

This clone was seen more than once but under ten times. The DNA of the CDR3 is TGTGCCAGCTCTCAGACTAGCGACTCTACTGAGACCCAGTACTTC. It codes for CASSQTSDSTETQYF. This chain links TRBV18 with TRBJ2-5; TRBD2 matches at 8 bases. CDR3 length: 15 residues. V dropped 6 bases and J dropped 5; count of bases not matched to a gene: 11. Germline V lookup: CDR1 KGHSH, CDR2 LQKENI.

V and J are TRBV28 and TRBJ2-1, with 15 bases that match TRBD2. This CDR3 is 18 amino acids long. CDR1 MDHEN and CDR2 SYDVKM come from the germline V gene. The J segment lost 3 bases and the V segment lost 8 bases, leaving 11 bases of the junction unmatched. CDR3 nucleotide sequence: TGTGCCAGCTTCGGACTAGCGGGAGGGCCGATCGGCTACAATGAGCAGTTCTTC. Encoded protein: CASFGLAGGPIGYNEQFF.

In this sample, this clone turned up a few times. V and J are TRBV29-1 and TRBJ2-2, with a weak D call TRBD2 (7 bases). The CDR3 is 14 amino acids. CDR1 and CDR2 from the germline V gene are SQVTM and ANQGSEA. The V end lost 6 bases, the J end lost 4 bases, and 15 bases lay between the germline ends. The CDR3 protein is CSVRLGGPTGELFF. Here the CDR3 DNA reads TGCAGCGTCCGCCTCGGGGGGCCCACCGGGGAGCTGTTTTTT.

The V and J genes are TRBV5-6 and TRBJ1-2; 7 bases agree with TRBD1. V lost 6 bases and J lost 6; bases outside the gene matches: 11. This CDR3 spans 14 amino acids. Germline assignment: CDR1 SGHDT and CDR2 YYEEEE. CDR3 residues: CASTLRQGTHGYTF. CDR3 coding DNA: TGTGCCAGCACCCTTCGACAGGGTACTCATGGCTACACCTTC. The variable domain in full, completed from reference TRBV5-6 and TRBJ1-2, reads DAGVTQSPTHLIKTRGQQVTLRCSPKSGHDTVSWYQQALGQGPQFIFQYYEEEERQRGNFPDRFSGHQFPNYSSELNVNALLLGDSALYLCASTLRQGTHGYTFGSGTRLTVV.

Only a few counts were recorded for this clone. The rearrangement uses TRBV4-3 and TRBJ2-2; tentatively, D is TRBD1 (5 bases). With 4 bases removed from V and 6 bases from J, the gap between germline ends came to 21 bases. Germline CDR1 and CDR2: LGHNA and YSLEER. The CDR3 contains 17 residues. The CDR3 is CASSPLLVRDIPGELFF. The DNA of the CDR3 is TGCGCCAGCAGCCCGCTTCTGGTCAGGGATATCCCCGGGGAGCTGTTTTTT.

This clone was recorded only once. The V gene is TRBV7-6, the J gene TRBJ2-5; 7 bases line up with TRBD1. Germline V gene lookup returns CDR1 SGHVS and CDR2 FNYEAQ. The CDR3 is 16 amino acids. J lost 1 base, V lost 5 bases, and 10 bases had no gene match. CDR3 in DNA: TGTGCCAGCAGCCCCGGGCGGCCAGGGGGCCAAGAGACCCAGTACTTC. Its protein product is CASSPGRPGGQETQYF.

The DNA for the CDR3 is TGTGCCAGCAGTTTCGATGTAGCGGGAGGGCGGGAGACCCAGTACTTC. It encodes CASSFDVAGGRETQYF. The chain has TRBV27 and TRBJ2-5; the match to TRBD2 covers 11 bases. The V and J ends lost 3 bases and 5 bases, in that order; junction bases with no gene match: 8. This CDR3 has 16 residues. Germline values: CDR1 MNHEY, CDR2 SMNVEV (reference sequence).

The J gene is TRBJ1-1, the V gene TRBV5-4; D is unclear. Trimming shortened V by 1 base and J by 7 bases, and 14 bases separated the two germline ends. The CDR3 covers 14 residues. In germline, CDR1 is SGHNT, CDR2 YYREEE (reference sequence). CDR3 DNA sequence: TGTGCCAGCAGCTTGTGGTCTGGGCAGAGTGAAGCTTTCTTT. Translating it yields CASSLWSGQSEAFF. The full variable domain, with the rest looked up from reference TRBV5-4 and TRBJ1-1, is ETGVTQSPTHLIKTRGQQVTLRCSSQSGHNTVSWYQQALGQGPQFIFQYYREEENGRGNFPPRFSGLQFPNYSSELNVNALELDDSALYLCASSLWSGQSEAFFGQGTRLTVV.

The chain recombines TRBV7-2 with TRBJ2-7; TRBD2 is a possible D gene (6 bases). The germline V and J ends were trimmed by 2 bases and 0 bases, with 11 bases remaining between them. Germline V gene sequence: CDR1 SGHTA, CDR2 FQGNSA. The CDR3 totals 15 residues. DNA for the CDR3: TGTGCCAGCAGCTTATCGGCGGGATACTCCTACGAGCAGTACTTC. Encoded protein: CASSLSAGYSYEQYF.

This clone was observed a handful of times. The gene calls are TRBV29-1 and TRBJ2-7; maybe TRBD2 (6 bases). The CDR3 consists of 13 residues. CDR1 and CDR2 (germline): SQVTM, ANQGSEA. Trimming pared 6 bases from V and 2 bases from J, leaving 14 bases between. In DNA, the CDR3 is TGCAGCGTGTCTAGCGAGCTTACCTACGAGCAGTACTTC. Translated: CSVSSELTYEQYF.

This sequence joins TRBV29-1 and TRBJ2-7; D unresolved. Trimming took off 4 bases at V and 3 bases at J, with 13 bases between the two ends. The CDR3 totals 13 residues. Germline V CDR1 and CDR2: SQVTM, ANQGSEA. This CDR3 is CSVAQRLFYEQYF. For the CDR3, the DNA is TGCAGCGTTGCTCAGCGCCTATTCTACGAGCAGTACTTC.

This chain joins TRBV11-2 and TRBJ2-1, with a tentative D call TRBD2 (5 bases). V was pared by 5 bases and J by 10 bases, with 15 bases between. Germline V lookup: CDR1 SGHAT, CDR2 FQNNGV. The CDR3 runs to 13 residues. As DNA, the CDR3 is TGTGCCAGCAGCCCTCAAGGCTGGGAGGAGCAGTTCTTC. Translating it yields CASSPQGWEEQFF.

The table lists this clone with a count of one. The chain combines TRBV5-1 with TRBJ1-1, with D perhaps matching TRBD1 (6 bases). The V and J ends lost 5 bases and 4 bases respectively, with 15 bases between them. Germline V gene sequence: CDR1 SGHRS, CDR2 YFSETQ. CDR3 length: 14 amino acids. In DNA, the CDR3 is TGCGCCAGCAGACTTGGCGGGGGGCTCACTGAAGCTTTCTTT. As protein: CASRLGGGLTEAFF.

The chain employs TRBV29-1 and TRBJ1-1; the D is unclear. The CDR3 is made up of 13 amino acids. The V end lost 1 base, the J end lost 5 bases, and 11 bases lay between the germline ends. Germline CDR1 SQVTM, CDR2 ANQGSEA. The CDR3 nucleotides read TGCAGCGTTGAAGTTCAAACGGGGACTGAAGCTTTCTTT. Its protein product is CSVEVQTGTEAFF.

The chain has TRBV10-1 and TRBJ2-3; D uncertain. The CDR3 has 14 amino acids. The ends were cut back, 3 bases at V and 1 base at J, with 8 bases in the middle. Germline CDR1 and CDR2: WNHNN and SYGVQD (reference sequence). Written as DNA, the CDR3 is TGCGCCAGCAGTGAAGCAACCGGCACAGATACGCAGTATTTT. Amino acids: CASSEATGTDTQYF.

The chain employs TRBV5-1 and TRBJ1-2, with 7 bases identical to TRBD1. Germline assignment: CDR1 SGHRS and CDR2 YFSETQ. The CDR3 totals 16 residues. V lost 0 bases to trimming and J lost 5 bases; unmatched junction nucleotides: 10. The CDR3 spells CASSLEGRGLEYGYTF. The DNA for the CDR3 is TGCGCCAGCAGCTTGGAGGGTAGGGGGCTAGAGTATGGCTACACCTTC.

The chain is built from TRBV9 and TRBJ1-2; 10 bases align to TRBD1. The germline V gene has CDR1 SGDLS and CDR2 YYNGEE. V shed 4 bases, J shed 4 bases, and the junction held 4 bases outside the gene matches. This CDR3 spans 14 amino acids. The CDR3 sequence: CASSWDRGPYGYTF. CDR3 sequence (DNA): TGTGCCAGCAGCTGGGACAGGGGACCCTATGGCTACACCTTC.

The rearrangement uses TRBV6-6 and TRBJ1-1, with 7 nucleotides matching TRBD1. Trimming took 0 bases from V and 1 from J; bases not matched to a gene: 2. The germline CDR1 and CDR2 sequences are MNHNY and SVGAGI (reference sequence). This CDR3 spans 15 amino acids. The CDR3: CASSYSRDRNTEAFF. In DNA form, the CDR3 reads TGTGCCAGCAGTTACTCCCGGGACAGGAACACTGAAGCTTTCTTT.

The chain combines TRBV5-1 with TRBJ2-7; 9 bases map to TRBD2. This CDR3 region has 14 residues. V shed 0 bases and J 3 bases; nucleotides not matched to a gene: 1. Germline V lookup: CDR1 SGHRS, CDR2 YFSETQ. The CDR3 DNA is TGCGCCAGCAGCTTGGGGACTAGCGACTACGAGCAGTACTTC. This translates into CASSLGTSDYEQYF.

V usage is TRBV6-5 and J usage is TRBJ2-5, with D tentatively TRBD2 (5 bases). CDR3 size: 13 residues. Germline V lookup: CDR1 MNHEY, CDR2 SVGAGI. The germline V and J ends were trimmed by 10 bases and 5 bases, with 17 bases remaining between them. The chain's CDR3 is CATTVEASETQYF. The CDR3 DNA follows: TGTGCCACTACGGTGGAGGCCTCGGAGACCCAGTACTTC.